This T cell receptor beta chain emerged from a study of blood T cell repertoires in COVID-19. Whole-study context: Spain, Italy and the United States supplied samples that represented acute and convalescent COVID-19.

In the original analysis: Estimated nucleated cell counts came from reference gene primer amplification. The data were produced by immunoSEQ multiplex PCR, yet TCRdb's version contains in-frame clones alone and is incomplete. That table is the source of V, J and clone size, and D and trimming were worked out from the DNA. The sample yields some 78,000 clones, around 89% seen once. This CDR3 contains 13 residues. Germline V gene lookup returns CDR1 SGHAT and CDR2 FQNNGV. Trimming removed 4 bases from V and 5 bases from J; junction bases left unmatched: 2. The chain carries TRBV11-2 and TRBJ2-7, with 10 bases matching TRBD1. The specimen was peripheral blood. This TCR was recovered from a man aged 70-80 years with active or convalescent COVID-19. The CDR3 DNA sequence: TGTGCCAGCAGCTGGGACAGGGGCCACGAGCAGTACTTC. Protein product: CASSWDRGHEQYF.